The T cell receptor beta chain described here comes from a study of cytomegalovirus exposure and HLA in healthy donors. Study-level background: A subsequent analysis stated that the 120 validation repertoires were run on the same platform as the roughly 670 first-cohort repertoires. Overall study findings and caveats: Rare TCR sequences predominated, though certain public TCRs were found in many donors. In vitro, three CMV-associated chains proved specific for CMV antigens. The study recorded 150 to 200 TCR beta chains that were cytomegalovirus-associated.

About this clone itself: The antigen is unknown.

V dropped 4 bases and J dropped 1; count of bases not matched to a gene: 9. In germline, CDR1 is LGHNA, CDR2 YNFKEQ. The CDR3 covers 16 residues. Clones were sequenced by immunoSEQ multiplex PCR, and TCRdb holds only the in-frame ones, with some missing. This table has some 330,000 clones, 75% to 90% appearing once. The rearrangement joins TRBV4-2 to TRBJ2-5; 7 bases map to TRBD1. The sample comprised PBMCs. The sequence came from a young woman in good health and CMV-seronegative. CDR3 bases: TGTGCCAGCAGCCCCGACCTACAGGGGATCCAAGAGACCCAGTACTTC. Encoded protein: CASSPDLQGIQETQYF.